The clone carrying this TCR beta chain was detected once. It was RNA transcripts that yielded the amplified TCR beta CDR3 regions. During a first-round RT-PCR of the TCR CDR3, the HTBI primer set was used. TCRdb reanalysed the multiplex PCR reads using MiXCR and keeps one entry per CDR3 protein. This table holds approximately 620,000 distinct CDR3 sequences, roughly 16% found once. These data come from a study of T cells in Graves' hyperthyroidism and ophthalmopathy. From germline, CDR1 is KGHSH and CDR2 LQKENI. There are 15 residues in the CDR3. V lost 6 bases and J 2 bases, leaving 16 bases between the germline ends. The study left out patients who had uncontrolled infection, other autoimmune disease, pregnancy or lactation.

Sequences were obtained from blood. The chain joins TRBV18 to TRBJ2-5; a possible D gene is TRBD1 (5 bases). This clonotype originated in a woman aged 35 to 49 with Graves' ophthalmopathy. CDR3: CASSLGVINQETQYF. The CDR3 DNA reads TGTGCCAGCTCCCTAGGGGTGATCAATCAAGAGACCCAGTACTTC.